The 23 T cell receptor beta chains reported below all come from one sample, sequenced in a study of vaccination and CD4 T cells after COVID-19. Stated treatment: roughly 11-day PBMC culture with coronavirus spike peptide pools or control peptides (ViraFEST assay). Cultured CD4+ T cell DNA was sequenced using the Oncomine TCR Beta short-read assay. TCRdb re-derived calls from the PCR reads in MiXCR, one entry per CDR3 protein. Here the sample spans just over 4,000 distinct CDR3 sequences, around two fifths being singletons. What these receptors recognize is not known. The specimen sequenced was CD4+ T cells from blood, cultured in vitro. The receptors here all came from a human donor who had recovered from COVID-19.

The gene calls are TRBV20-1 and TRBJ2-1; TRBD2 aligns across 15 bases. From germline, CDR1 is DFQATT and CDR2 SNEGSKA (reference sequence). With V trimmed by 4 bases and J by 12 bases, 7 bases remained unmatched. The CDR3 contains 14 residues. The CDR3 DNA reads as TGCAGTGCTACCTCTAGGGGACTAGCGGGGGGGCAGTTCTTC. Protein product: CSATSRGLAGGQFF.

The V gene is TRBV27, the J gene TRBJ2-1; 11 bases map to TRBD2. The V gene's germline CDR1 is MNHEY and CDR2 SMNVEV (reference sequence). This CDR3 has 19 amino acids. Trimming cost V 0 bases and J 0 bases; bases outside gene matches: 7. CDR3 sequence reads: CASSLSASGGPGSYNEQFF. Here the CDR3 DNA reads TGTGCCAGCAGTTTATCGGCTAGCGGGGGGCCGGGCTCCTACAATGAGCAGTTCTTC.

This clonotype was picked up a small number of times. V gene TRBV7-2 combines with J gene TRBJ1-1; D is possibly TRBD1 (6 bases). In germline, CDR1 is SGHTA, CDR2 FQGNSA. The ends were cut back, 5 bases at V and 4 bases at J, with 14 bases in the middle. The CDR3 sequence is 14 residues long. DNA for the CDR3: TGTGCCAGCAGCCCCCAGGGGCAGGGCACTGAAGCTTTCTTT. It codes for CASSPQGQGTEAFF.

This clonotype turned up a few times. The chain employs TRBV25-1 and TRBJ2-3; D perhaps matches TRBD1 (6 bases). From germline, CDR1 is MGHDK and CDR2 SYGVNS. V dropped 6 bases and J dropped 4 bases, with 14 bases sitting between them. The CDR3 is made up of 14 amino acids. The CDR3 bases are TGTGCCAGCAGAACTACAGGGAGTGCAGATACGCAGTATTTT. This sequence encodes CASRTTGSADTQYF.

V gene TRBV7-9 combines with J gene TRBJ1-5; no firm D call. V gave up 2 bases and J gave up 3 bases, with 8 bases separating them. The CDR3 is made up of 14 amino acids. From germline, CDR1 is SEHNR and CDR2 FQNEAQ (reference sequence). The CDR3 is CASSLSDTNQPQHF. CDR3 in DNA: TGTGCCAGCAGCTTAAGTGACACCAATCAGCCCCAGCATTTT. The full variable domain, rest sourced from reference TRBV7-9 and TRBJ1-5, is DTGVSQNPRHKITKRGQNVTFRCDPISEHNRLYWYRQTLGQGPEFLTYFQNEAQLEKSRLLSDRFSAERPKGSFSTLEIQRTEQGDSAMYLCASSLSDTNQPQHFGDGTRLSIL.

The rearrangement links TRBV6-1 to TRBJ2-5, with D possibly matching TRBD2 (5 bases). The germline V and J ends were trimmed by 8 bases and 4 bases, with 14 bases remaining between them. This CDR3 is 13 amino acids long. The germline V gene encodes CDR1 MNHNS and CDR2 SASEGT. DNA of the CDR3: TGTGCCAGCGCGGACTTGAGGAGAGAGACCCAGTACTTC. This encodes CASADLRRETQYF.

This clonotype turned up a few times. V is TRBV28 and J is TRBJ2-7; D ambiguous. V dropped 10 bases and J dropped 3 bases, with 13 bases sitting between them. The V gene's germline CDR1 is MDHEN and CDR2 SYDVKM. This CDR3 is 12 amino acids long. CDR3 nucleotide sequence: TGTGCCACCTCAATTGCCCTCTACGAGCAGTACTTC. It is translated as CATSIALYEQYF.

This clonotype was recorded a few times. The V gene is TRBV27, the J gene TRBJ1-4, with 8 bases identical to TRBD1. Germline loops: CDR1 MNHEY, CDR2 SMNVEV (reference sequence). V was pared by 6 bases and J by 10 bases, with 7 bases of the junction left unmatched. The CDR3 contains 13 residues. CDR3 DNA: TGTGCCAGCAGCGGACAGGGAAAGGGAAAACTGTTTTTT. This gives the protein CASSGQGKGKLFF.

This clonotype has just a few counts. At one of its ends the junction is not consistent with the germline gene, which may arise from a read error. The CDR3: CASSFQGRETQYF. The CDR3 region has the DNA TGTGCTAGCAGCTTTCAGGGTAGAGAGACCCAGTACTTC. The genes are TRBV7-7 and TRBJ2-5; the D gene is possibly TRBD1 (5 bases). Germline lookup yields CDR1 SSHAT and CDR2 FNYEAQ (reference sequence). This CDR3 contains 13 residues. Combining the CDR3 with reference TRBV7-7 and TRBJ2-5 gives the whole variable domain GAGVSQSPRYKVTKRGQDVTLRCDPISSHATLYWYQQALGQGPEFLTYFNYEAQPDKSGLPSDRFSAERPEGSISTLTIQRTEQRDSAMYRCASSFQGRETQYFGPGTRLLVL.

This chain joins TRBV19 and TRBJ2-1; D uncertain. V gave up 5 bases and J gave up 3 bases, with 8 bases separating them. CDR1 and CDR2 (germline): LNHDA, SQIVND (reference sequence). This CDR3 has 13 amino acids. The CDR3 protein is CASSPDIYNEQFF. The CDR3 DNA sequence: TGTGCCAGTAGTCCGGATATCTACAATGAGCAGTTCTTC. Together with reference TRBV19 and TRBJ2-1, the CDR3 gives the full variable domain: DGGITQSPKYLFRKEGQNVTLSCEQNLNHDAMYWYRQDPGQGLRLIYYSQIVNDFQKGDIAEGYSVSREKKESFPLTVTSAQKNPTAFYLCASSPDIYNEQFFGPGTRLTVL.

Within the sample, this clonotype is medium-sized. The CDR3 sequence is CASSPGGLAGPNTGELFF. CDR3 nucleotide sequence: TGTGCCAGCAGCCCAGGGGGACTAGCGGGACCGAACACCGGGGAGCTGTTTTTT. This chain links TRBV9 with TRBJ2-2; 13 bases are shared with TRBD2. Per the germline V gene, CDR1 is SGDLS and CDR2 is YYNGEE. The V segment lost 4 bases and the J segment 0 bases; nucleotides outside the gene matches: 6. The CDR3 loop spans 18 amino acids.

The V gene is TRBV15, the J gene TRBJ1-2; D not resolved. The CDR3 length is 15 residues. Germline CDR1 LNHNV, CDR2 YYDKDF (reference sequence). Trimming took 0 bases from V and 6 from J, leaving 14 bases between them. This CDR3 is CATSRDRPGHHGYTF. The DNA for the CDR3 is TGTGCCACCAGCAGAGATCGCCCCGGGCACCATGGCTACACCTTC.

The chain combines TRBV29-1 with TRBJ2-5; 10 positions agree with TRBD2. Germline trimming cut 3 bases from V and 5 bases from J; bases unmatched to any gene: 9. Germline CDR1 reads SQVTM; CDR2 reads ANQGSEA. The CDR3 has 15 residues. This CDR3 reads CSVDPLAGVQETQYF. The CDR3 nucleotides are TGCAGCGTTGATCCGCTAGCGGGAGTACAGGAGACCCAGTACTTC.

The V and J genes are TRBV4-1 and TRBJ2-1, with 9 positions matching TRBD2. The CDR3 has 15 amino acids. V shed 1 base and J 5 bases; nucleotides not matched to a gene: 3. Germline-derived CDR1 and CDR2 are MGHRA and YSYEKL. The DNA of the CDR3 is TGCGCCAGCAGCCAAGGGCTAGCGGGGAACAATGAGCAGTTCTTC. This gives the protein CASSQGLAGNNEQFF.

This clonotype was observed a few times. The chain carries TRBV7-9 and TRBJ1-2, with 7 positions matching TRBD1. The CDR3 has 13 amino acids. Germline-derived CDR1 and CDR2 are SEHNR and FQNEAQ (reference sequence). The V gene end was trimmed by 6 bases and the J gene end by 4 bases; junction bases not matched to a gene: 5. The DNA of the CDR3 is TGTGCCAGCAGGCAGACAGGGTCCTATGGCTACACCTTC. This codes for CASRQTGSYGYTF. Full variable domain (outside the CDR3, taken from reference TRBV7-9 and TRBJ1-2): DTGVSQNPRHKITKRGQNVTFRCDPISEHNRLYWYRQTLGQGPEFLTYFQNEAQLEKSRLLSDRFSAERPKGSFSTLEIQRTEQGDSAMYLCASRQTGSYGYTFGSGTRLTVV.

This clonotype has a handful of counts. The chain employs TRBV19 and TRBJ1-1; 7 nucleotides align to TRBD1. The CDR3 loop spans 15 amino acids. Germline lookup yields CDR1 LNHDA and CDR2 SQIVND (reference sequence). The V and J ends lost 3 bases and 10 bases, in that order; junction bases with no gene match: 14. CDR3 coding DNA: TGTGCCAGTAGTATTCGGAGCGGCAGGGGGGGGAGAGCTTTCTTT. Its protein is CASSIRSGRGGRAFF.

The chain joins TRBV7-9 to TRBJ1-4, with 8 bases that match TRBD1. CDR1 and CDR2 from the germline V gene are SEHNR and FQNEAQ (reference sequence). This CDR3 comprises 14 residues. V lost 4 bases to trimming and J lost 6 bases; unmatched junction nucleotides: 4. The CDR3 is CASSWTGTDEKLFF. Written as DNA, the CDR3 is TGTGCCAGCAGCTGGACAGGGACGGATGAAAAACTGTTTTTT.

The chain links TRBV11-3 to TRBJ2-1; no firm D call. CDR1 is SGHNT, CDR2 YENEEA, per germline. The CDR3 has 12 residues. The V end was cut by 6 bases, the J end by 7 bases, with 10 bases between. CDR3 region: CASSQSYNEQFF. In DNA, the CDR3 is TGTGCCAGCAGTCAAAGCTATAATGAGCAGTTCTTC. Complete variable domain (other parts from reference TRBV11-3 and TRBJ2-1): EAGVVQSPRYKIIEKKQPVAFWCNPISGHNTLYWYLQNLGQGPELLIRYENEEAVDDSQLPKDRFSAERLKGVDSTLKIQPAELGDSAVYLCASSQSYNEQFFGPGTRLTVL.

CDR3 nucleotides: TGCAGCGTCCGGGACAGGGGTCAAGAGACCCAGTACTTC. Translating it yields CSVRDRGQETQYF. V gene TRBV29-1 combines with J gene TRBJ2-5; 10 nucleotides align to TRBD1. The CDR3 has 13 amino acids. Germline assignment: CDR1 SQVTM and CDR2 ANQGSEA. V lost 6 bases, J lost 2 bases, and 3 bases stayed unmatched.

This clonotype is termed large (0.1 to 1%). The chain employs TRBV7-2 and TRBJ2-3; either TRBD1 or TRBD2 may fit D (5 bases each). V shed 1 base and J shed 5 bases, with 10 bases lying between them. Germline V gene data show CDR1 as SGHTA and CDR2 as FQGNSA. The CDR3 sequence is 14 residues long. The CDR3 here is CASSLVGAGDTQYF. CDR3 nucleotide sequence: TGTGCCAGCAGCTTAGTCGGGGCTGGAGATACGCAGTATTTT.

The chain employs TRBV23-1 and TRBJ1-5; the D is unclear. TRBV23-1 is an ORF for which the function is uncertain. Trimming stripped 3 bases from V and 2 bases from J, with 8 bases between. The CDR3 contains 14 residues. CDR3 nucleotide sequence: TGCGCCAGCAGTCAGGGTTCTGGCAATCAGCCCCAGCATTTT. Encoded protein: CASSQGSGNQPQHF.

This chain uses TRBV18 with TRBJ2-3, with TRBD1 matching 9 bases. Germline CDR1 and CDR2: KGHSH and LQKENI. J was trimmed by 7 bases and V by 5 bases; bases with no gene match: 19. This CDR3 has 18 residues. In nucleotides, the CDR3 is TGTGCCAGCTCATTTAATGAGTTGCCGGGACAGGGCATCAATACGCAGTATTTT. This encodes CASSFNELPGQGINTQYF.

The genes are TRBV27 and TRBJ2-7; D is possibly TRBD1 (6 bases). The CDR3 consists of 14 residues. Looked up from germline, CDR1 is MNHEY and CDR2 is SMNVEV (reference sequence). Trimming removed 4 bases from V and 1 base from J, with 11 bases in between. CDR3 DNA: TGTGCCAGCAGTTGGACAGTCTTATCCTACGAGCAGTACTTC. The encoded protein is CASSWTVLSYEQYF.